The 3 T cell receptor beta chains below all came from one sample that was sequenced in a study of cytomegalovirus exposure and HLA in healthy donors. PCR primers comprised 60 Vbeta and 13 Jbeta primers. Using immunoSEQ multiplex PCR, the repertoire was profiled, and TCRdb retains in-frame clones only, with some absent. The sample holds roughly 160,000 clones, approximately 85% seen once. What was sequenced was PBMCs. The receptors come from a man younger than 45 in good health and CMV-seropositive.

The chain recombines TRBV11-1 with TRBJ2-5; 7 bases map to TRBD1. Trimming at V came to 7 bases and at J to 6 bases, leaving 8 bases not matched to a gene. From germline, CDR1 is SGHAT and CDR2 FQDESV (reference sequence). The CDR3 contains 13 residues. CDR3 residues: CASTREGAKTQYF. CDR3 in DNA: TGTGCCAGCACCCGCGAGGGGGCAAAGACCCAGTACTTC.

The V gene is TRBV6-4, the J gene TRBJ2-1; 10 nucleotides line up with TRBD2. The CDR3 has 16 amino acids. In germline, CDR1 is MRHNA, CDR2 SNTAGT. V lost 5 bases, J lost 0 bases, and 4 bases stayed unmatched. In DNA, the CDR3 is TGTGCCAGCAGTCTACTAGCGGGAAGCTCCTACAATGAGCAGTTCTTC. Translation: CASSLLAGSSYNEQFF.

This clone has just a few counts. J is TRBJ2-2 and V is TRBV5-1; 10 nucleotides match TRBD2. Germline loops: CDR1 SGHRS, CDR2 YFSETQ. Germline trimming cut 2 bases from V and 1 base from J; bases unmatched to any gene: 2. CDR3 size: 16 residues. The CDR3 region has the DNA TGCGCCAGCAGCTTTTCTAGCGGGGGGAACACCGGGGAGCTGTTTTTT. Translation: CASSFSSGGNTGELFF.